The text below deals with one T cell receptor beta chain. Participants, about 18 to 90 years old, spanned around 25 US areas. Each recovered donor of Cohort 3 presented with two negative PCRs, clearance, or symptom resolution. The data were taken from a study of blood T cell repertoires in COVID-19. In the study overall: T cells, B-cell-depleted T cells, or PBMCs provided the cDNA or gDNA that served as material.

As processed by the authors: Nucleated cell number was recorded as an estimate derived from reference gene primer amplification. Measured with immunoSEQ multiplex PCR; TCRdb has only the in-frame clones, and not every one. Clone size and V and J calls were adopted from that table, with D and trimming inferred from the DNA. The table shows a few hundred thousand clones, with approximately 90% occurring only once. The V segment lost 3 bases and the J segment 5 bases; nucleotides outside the gene matches: 1. Looked up from germline, CDR1 is LNHDA and CDR2 is SQIVND (reference sequence). The CDR3 is made up of 13 amino acids.

This rearrangement joins TRBV19 to TRBJ1-5; 7 bases are shared with TRBD1. Sequencing used PBMCs or T cells enriched from blood (not recorded which). The sequence derives from a man in his thirties or forties who had recovered from COVID-19. This CDR3 reads CASSIGQDQPQHF. The CDR3 region has the DNA TGTGCCAGTAGTATCGGACAGGATCAGCCCCAGCATTTT.